This T cell receptor beta chain appears in the sequencing data of a study of CD4+ T cells in melanoma. Data came from immunoSEQ multiplex PCR; TCRdb stores just in-frame clones and leaves some out. This table has about 140,000 clones, about 90% appearing once. About this clone itself: Its antigen is as yet unknown. Distinct nucleotide sequences in the sample also encode this CDR3.

Whole-study results and caveats: CD8+ T cell, macrophage and B cell function reportedly correlated with neoantigen-specific CD4+ T cells. Diverse differentiation states were reported for melanoma neoantigen-specific CD4+ T cells.

V lost 1 base and J lost 1, with 8 bases in between. Per the germline V gene, CDR1 is SGDLS and CDR2 is YYNGEE. The CDR3 covers 14 residues. V usage is TRBV9 and J usage is TRBJ1-1; tentatively, D is TRBD1 (6 bases). The TCR originated in a human donor with melanoma. The chain's CDR3 is CASSVRGQNTEAFF. For the CDR3, the DNA is TGTGCCAGCAGCGTAAGGGGACAGAACACTGAAGCTTTCTTT.